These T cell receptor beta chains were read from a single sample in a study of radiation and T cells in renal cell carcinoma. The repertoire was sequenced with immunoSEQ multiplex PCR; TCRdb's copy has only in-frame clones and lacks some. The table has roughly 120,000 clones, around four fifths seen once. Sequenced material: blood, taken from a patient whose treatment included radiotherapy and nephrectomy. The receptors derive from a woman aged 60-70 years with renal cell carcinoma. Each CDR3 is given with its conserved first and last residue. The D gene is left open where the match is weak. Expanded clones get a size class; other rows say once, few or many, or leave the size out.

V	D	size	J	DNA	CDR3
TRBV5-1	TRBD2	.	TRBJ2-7	TGCGCCAGCAGCTCTGCCGGGACTAGTGTCGACGAGCAGTACTTC	CASSSAGTSVDEQYF
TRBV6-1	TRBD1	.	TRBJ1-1	TGTGCCAGCAGGGGACAGGGAGACGCTGAAGCTTTCTTT	CASRGQGDAEAFF
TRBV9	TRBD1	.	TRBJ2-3	TGTGCCAGCAGCGTAGAGGGGGCCGCCCTTCTTTGGAATACGCAGTATTTT	CASSVEGAALLWNTQYF
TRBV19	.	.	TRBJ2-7	TGTGCCAGTAGCAAACTAGGTTCCTACGAGCAGTACTTC	CASSKLGSYEQYF
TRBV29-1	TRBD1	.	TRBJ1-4	TGCAGCGTTAGCGAACAGGGGGTGGAAAAACTGTTTTTT	CSVSEQGVEKLFF
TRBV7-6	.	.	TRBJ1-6	TGTGCCAGCAGCTTAGAGGCAGGGGAAGGCGCTTCACCCCTCCACTTT	CASSLEAGEGASPLHF
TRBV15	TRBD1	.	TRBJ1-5	TGTGCCACCAGCGTTGTCCGGGACAGTGCTTTCAATCAGCCCCAGCATTTT	CATSVVRDSAFNQPQHF
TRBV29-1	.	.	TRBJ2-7	TGCAGCGTTGGTGGACTAACCTACGAGCAGTACTTC	CSVGGLTYEQYF
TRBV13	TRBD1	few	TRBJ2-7	TGTGCCAGCAGCCGGACAGGGGACTACGAGCAGTACTTC	CASSRTGDYEQYF
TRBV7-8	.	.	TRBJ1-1	TGTGCCAGCAGCCCACGATCGGACACTGAAGCTTTCTTT	CASSPRSDTEAFF
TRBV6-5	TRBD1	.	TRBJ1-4	TGTGCCAGCAGTTCGCTCCTGACAGGGGACATTGAAAAACTGTTTTTT	CASSSLLTGDIEKLFF
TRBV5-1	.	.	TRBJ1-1	TGCGCCAGCAGCTTGACTTCGAGGGCGCGGGGCACTGAAGCTTTCTTT	CASSLTSRARGTEAFF
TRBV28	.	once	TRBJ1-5	TGTGCCAGCAGTTTGGCAGGCTATAATCAGCCCCAGCATTTT	CASSLAGYNQPQHF
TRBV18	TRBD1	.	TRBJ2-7	TGTGCCAGCTCCCGGGACAGGGCTTCCTACGAGCAGTACTTC	CASSRDRASYEQYF
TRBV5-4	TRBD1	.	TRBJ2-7	TGTGCCAGCAGCCTCAGGACAGGCCCCTACGAGCAGTACTTC	CASSLRTGPYEQYF
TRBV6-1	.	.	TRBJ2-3	TGTGCCAGCTCGATTAGCCGTCGTTCAGATACGCAGTATTTT	CASSISRRSDTQYF
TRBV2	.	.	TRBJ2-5	TGTGCCAGCAAACTCCCGGGGCGGCAAGAGACCCAGTACTTC	CASKLPGRQETQYF
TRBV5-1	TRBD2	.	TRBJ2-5	TGCGCCAGCAGCTTATCGGGACTAGAAGAGACCCAGTACTTC	CASSLSGLEETQYF
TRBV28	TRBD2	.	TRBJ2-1	TGTGCCAGCAGTTTTGTAGCGGGGGACAATGAGCAGTTCTTC	CASSFVAGDNEQFF
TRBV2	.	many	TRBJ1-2	TGTGCCAGCAATTTAAACTTGCCGGGTGGCTACACCTTC	CASNLNLPGGYTF
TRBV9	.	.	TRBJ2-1	TGTGCCAGCAGCGTGTCCCCTAATGGGGGTGGAGATGAGCAGTTCTTC	CASSVSPNGGGDEQFF
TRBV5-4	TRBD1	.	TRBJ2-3	TGTGCCAGCAGCTTGGCCTTGGGACAGGGGGAAGATACGCAGTATTTT	CASSLALGQGEDTQYF
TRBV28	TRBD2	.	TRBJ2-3	TGTGCCAGCAGTTTAAGCGGGAGGGACGGACGCACAGATACGCAGTATTTT	CASSLSGRDGRTDTQYF
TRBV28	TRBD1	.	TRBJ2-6	TGTGCCAGCAGACCCCCGGACAGGGCCATTGCTGGGGCCAACGTCCTGACTTTC	CASRPPDRAIAGANVLTF
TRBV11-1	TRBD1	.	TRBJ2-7	TGTGCCAGCAGCTTAAGGGACAGGGGCTCCTACGAGCAGTACTTC	CASSLRDRGSYEQYF
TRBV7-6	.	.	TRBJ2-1	TGTGCCAGCAGCTTAGAGGGGGACCCCTACAATGAGCAGTTCTTC	CASSLEGDPYNEQFF
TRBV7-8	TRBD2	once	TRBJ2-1	TGTGCCAGCAGCCCCGGACTAGCGGAACGCCGTGAGCAGTTCTTC	CASSPGLAERREQFF
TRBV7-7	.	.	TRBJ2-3	TGTGCTAGCAGCCCGACCCAAAGAGGCACAGATACGCAGTATTTT	CASSPTQRGTDTQYF
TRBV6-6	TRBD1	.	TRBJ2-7	TGTGCCAGCAGTACGCTTGGGACAGCGAACTACGAGCAGTACTTC	CASSTLGTANYEQYF
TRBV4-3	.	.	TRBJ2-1	TGCGCCAGCAGCCAAGTAAGTAGCAGCGATGAGCAGTTCTTC	CASSQVSSSDEQFF
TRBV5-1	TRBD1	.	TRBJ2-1	TGCGCCAGCAGCTTGGCCGGGACAGGGAATTACAATGAGCAGTTCTTC	CASSLAGTGNYNEQFF
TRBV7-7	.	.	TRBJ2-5	TGTGCTAGCAGCGTCGGCAGGGAGTACCAAGAGACCCAGTACTTC	CASSVGREYQETQYF
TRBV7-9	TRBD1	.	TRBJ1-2	TGTGCCAGCAGCAGAGAACCTGACAGGGCCCAGGATGGCTACACCTTC	CASSREPDRAQDGYTF
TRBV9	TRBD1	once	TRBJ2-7	TGTGCCAGCAGCGCGACAGGGTGGTACGAGCAGTACTTC	CASSATGWYEQYF
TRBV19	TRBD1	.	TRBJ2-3	TGTGCCAGTACCCTCCGTCGGACAGGGCCCACAGATACGCAGTATTTT	CASTLRRTGPTDTQYF
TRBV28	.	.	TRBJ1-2	TGTGCCAGCAGTTCGGACCTCTATGGCTACACCTTC	CASSSDLYGYTF
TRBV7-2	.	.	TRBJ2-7	TGTGCCAGCAGCTTAGGGACCCAGGGCTACGAGCAGTACTTC	CASSLGTQGYEQYF
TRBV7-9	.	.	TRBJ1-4	TGTGCCAGCAGCTTACCAGGGCTTTCAAATGAAAAACTGTTTTTT	CASSLPGLSNEKLFF
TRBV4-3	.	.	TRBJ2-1	TGCGCCAGCAGCCAAGACCCTGCGGGAAGGAGAAATGAGCAGTTCTTC	CASSQDPAGRRNEQFF
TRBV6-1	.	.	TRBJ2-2	TGTGCCAGCAGTGAATCCACGATCAGGGAGCTGTTTTTT	CASSESTIRELFF
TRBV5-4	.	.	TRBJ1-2	TGTGCCAGCAGCCCGACAACAGAGACGGTGGGTGTCTTC	CASSPTTETVGVF
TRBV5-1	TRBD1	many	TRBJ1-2	TGCGCCAGCAGCTTGAGTTCGACAGGGGGCGAGGGCTACACCTTC	CASSLSSTGGEGYTF
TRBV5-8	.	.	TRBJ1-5	TGTGCCAGCAGCTTGGGGAGGGGATTGGATCAGCCCCAGCATTTT	CASSLGRGLDQPQHF
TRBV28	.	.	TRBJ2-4	TGTGCCAGCAGTTTAATGCAACGAGCCAAAAACATTCAGTACTTC	CASSLMQRAKNIQYF
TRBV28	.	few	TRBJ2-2	TGTGCCAGCAGTTTCCCTAACACCGGGGAGCTGTTTTTT	CASSFPNTGELFF
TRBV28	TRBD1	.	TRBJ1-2	TGTGCCAGCAGTTTAGCGACAGGGGGGGCCTGGAGCTATGGCTACACCTTC	CASSLATGGAWSYGYTF
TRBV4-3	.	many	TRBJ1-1	TGCGCCAGCAGCCTGGAGACGGACGTGAACACTGAAGCTTTCTTT	CASSLETDVNTEAFF
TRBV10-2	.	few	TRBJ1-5	TGCGCCAGCAGTGACCAGGATACGTCCCAGCATTTT	CASSDQDTSQHF
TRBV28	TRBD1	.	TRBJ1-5	TGTGCCATCGCAGGGGGCGCGGGCAATCAGCCCCAGCATTTT	CAIAGGAGNQPQHF
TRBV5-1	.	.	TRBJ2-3	TGCGCCAGCAGCTTGGACACAGATACGCAGTATTTT	CASSLDTDTQYF
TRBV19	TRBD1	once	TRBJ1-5	TGTGCCAGTAGTATAGTAGGGGGCGGTCAGCCCCAGCATTTT	CASSIVGGGQPQHF
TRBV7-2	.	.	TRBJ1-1	TGTGCCAGCAGCACAGCGGCAGGGAACACTGAAGCTTTCTTT	CASSTAAGNTEAFF
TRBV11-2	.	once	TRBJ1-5	TGTGCCAGCAGCTTAGACGGGTACAATCAGCCCCAGCATTTT	CASSLDGYNQPQHF
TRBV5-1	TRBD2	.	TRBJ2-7	TGCGCCAGCAGCGTCACTAGCGGACCCTACGAGCAGTACTTC	CASSVTSGPYEQYF
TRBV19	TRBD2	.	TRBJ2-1	TGTGCCACCGTCTCCACTAGCGGGGTTTACAATGAGCAGTTCTTC	CATVSTSGVYNEQFF